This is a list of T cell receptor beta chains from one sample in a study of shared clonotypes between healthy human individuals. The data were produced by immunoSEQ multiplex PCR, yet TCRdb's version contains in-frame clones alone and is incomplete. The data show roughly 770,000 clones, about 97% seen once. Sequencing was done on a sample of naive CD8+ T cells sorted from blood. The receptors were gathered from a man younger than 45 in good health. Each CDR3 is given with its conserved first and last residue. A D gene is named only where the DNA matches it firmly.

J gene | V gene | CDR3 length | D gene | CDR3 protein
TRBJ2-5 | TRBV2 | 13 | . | CASRRASGETQYF
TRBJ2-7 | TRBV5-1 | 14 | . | CASSLVGGVDEQYF
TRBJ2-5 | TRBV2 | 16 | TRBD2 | CASRPTSGRNQETQYF
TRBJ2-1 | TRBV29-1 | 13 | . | CSVVMTTDNEQFF
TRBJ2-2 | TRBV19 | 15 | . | CAVSPLDANTGELFF
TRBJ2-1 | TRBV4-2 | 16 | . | CASSQDPAGLYNEQFF
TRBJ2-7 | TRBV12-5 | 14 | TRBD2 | CASGPGTSGYEQYF
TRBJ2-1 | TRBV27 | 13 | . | CASSSRGEREQFF
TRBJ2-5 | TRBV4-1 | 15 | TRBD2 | CASSQGLALQETQYF
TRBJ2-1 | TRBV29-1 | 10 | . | CSAENNEQFF
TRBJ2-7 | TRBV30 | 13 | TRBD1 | CAWSGGTGNEQYF
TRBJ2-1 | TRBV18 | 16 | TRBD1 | CASSTPGTGSSNEQFF
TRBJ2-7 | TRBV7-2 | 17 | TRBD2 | CASSLGTSGKSSYEQYF
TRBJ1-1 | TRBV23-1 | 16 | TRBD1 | CASSLPGTGIGTEAFF
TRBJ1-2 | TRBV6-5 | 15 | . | CASSNSMIGDYGYTF
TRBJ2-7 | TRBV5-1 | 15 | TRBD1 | CASSLLDRGSYEQYF
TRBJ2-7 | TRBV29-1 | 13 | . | CSVVPPGAGEQYF
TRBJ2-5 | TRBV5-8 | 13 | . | CASSLAVGETQYF
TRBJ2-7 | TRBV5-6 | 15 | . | CASSPPGGTYYEQYF
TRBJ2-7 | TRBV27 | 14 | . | CASSLWGGPYEQYF
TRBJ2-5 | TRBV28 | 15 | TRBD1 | CASSFPGQWDVTQYF
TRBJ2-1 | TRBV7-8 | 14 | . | CASSLDQGSNEQFF
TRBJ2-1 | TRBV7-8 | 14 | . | CASSLIDSYNEQFF
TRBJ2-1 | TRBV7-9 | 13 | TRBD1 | CASSSTGSDEQFF
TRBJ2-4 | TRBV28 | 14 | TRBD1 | CASSLTTGTNIQYF
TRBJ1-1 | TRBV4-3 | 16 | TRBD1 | CASSHPSQGGGTEAFF
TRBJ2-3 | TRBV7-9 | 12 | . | CASSLERDTQYF
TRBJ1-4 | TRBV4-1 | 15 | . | CASSQADGLNEKLFF
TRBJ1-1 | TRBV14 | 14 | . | CASSQPGSNTEAFF
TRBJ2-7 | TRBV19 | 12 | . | CASSSGGYEQYF
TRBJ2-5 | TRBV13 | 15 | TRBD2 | CASSQGLAGAETQYF
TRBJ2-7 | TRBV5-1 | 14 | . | CASSLGFGSYEQYF
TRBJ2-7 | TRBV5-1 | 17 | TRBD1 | CASSLEQSGGPNDEQYF
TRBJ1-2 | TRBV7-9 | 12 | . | CASGGDDYGYTF
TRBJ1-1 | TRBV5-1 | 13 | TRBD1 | CASTPGGFTEAFF
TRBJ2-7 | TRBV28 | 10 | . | CASSFDEQYF
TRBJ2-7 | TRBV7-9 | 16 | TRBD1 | CASSLGRNRGVYEQYF
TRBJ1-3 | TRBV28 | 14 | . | CASSLVYSGNTIYF
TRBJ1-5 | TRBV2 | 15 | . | CASSETGNSNQPQHF
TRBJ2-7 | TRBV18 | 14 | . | CASSLGGSSYEQYF
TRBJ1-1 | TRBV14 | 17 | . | CASSQDGPGEMNTEAFF
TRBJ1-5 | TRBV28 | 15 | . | CASSFITEGYQPQHF
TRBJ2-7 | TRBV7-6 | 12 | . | CASSSNSYEQYF
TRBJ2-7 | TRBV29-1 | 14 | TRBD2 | CSVSPLAGGPEQYF
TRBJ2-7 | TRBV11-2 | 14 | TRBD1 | CASSWPGQTYEQYF
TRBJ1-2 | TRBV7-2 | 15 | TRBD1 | CASSLVGTGGIGYTF
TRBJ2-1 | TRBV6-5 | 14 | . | CASSYLGTHNEQFF
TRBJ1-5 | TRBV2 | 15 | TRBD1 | CASSLTGRDNQPQHF
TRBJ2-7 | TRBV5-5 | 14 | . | CASSLGQGLYEQYF